The 32 T cell receptor beta chains listed next were all sequenced from one sample in a study of beta chain features in type 1 diabetes. Regarding the study as a whole: The study found moderately but significantly shorter TCRB CDR3s in all four CD4+ subsets of Type 1 diabetes patients.

These TCRs are of unknown antigen specificity. Sequencing targeted expressed TCRB transcripts, as all isolated RNA had been reverse transcribed. Method: immunoSEQ multiplex PCR; TCRdb's copy keeps in-frame clones and lacks some. The sample records more than 300,000 clones, over 8.5% being singletons. The sample taken for sequencing was central memory CD4+ T cells from blood. The source is a young man with type 1 diabetes.

The CDR3 region has the DNA TGTGCCACCAGCAGAGGACAGGCTTCCTACGAGCAGTACTTC. Amino acid sequence: CATSRGQASYEQYF. The V gene is TRBV15, the J gene TRBJ2-7; D may be TRBD1 (6 bases). Germline CDR1 and CDR2: LNHNV and YYDKDF (reference sequence). Deletions cut 1 base from V and 1 base from J, with 8 bases between. The CDR3 spans 14 residues.

This clone was detected only a few times. J is TRBJ1-6 and V is TRBV18, with D perhaps TRBD1 (6 bases). CDR3 length: 16 amino acids. CDR1 and CDR2 (germline): KGHSH, LQKENI. The V end lost 3 bases, the J end lost 7 bases, and 16 bases lay between the germline ends. This CDR3 is CASSPLITGPNSPLHF. The CDR3 DNA reads TGTGCCAGCTCACCCTTAATCACAGGGCCGAATTCACCCCTCCACTTT.

This clone was seen at least ten times. J is TRBJ1-2 and V is TRBV28, with 12 positions matching TRBD1. From germline, CDR1 is MDHEN and CDR2 SYDVKM. V lost 4 bases and J lost 8; bases outside the gene matches: 14. The CDR3 contains 17 residues. The CDR3 bases are TGTGCCAGCAGTTCGGCCGGGACAGGGGGCGCGACGGGCGGCTACACCTTC. As protein: CASSSAGTGGATGGYTF.

This clone was recorded at least ten times. The chain has TRBV10-3 and TRBJ2-5; TRBD1 is a possible D gene (7 bases). V lost 10 bases to trimming and J lost 5 bases, with 14 bases between them. Germline V CDR1 and CDR2: ENHRY, SYGVKD. The CDR3 has 12 amino acids. CDR3 residues: CASGTASETQYF. The CDR3 DNA follows: TGTGCCAGCGGGACAGCGTCTGAGACCCAGTACTTC.

V gene TRBV5-4 combines with J gene TRBJ1-5, with a tentative D call TRBD1 (5 bases). V shed 2 bases and J shed 2 bases, with 11 bases lying between them. Germline assignment: CDR1 SGHNT and CDR2 YYREEE (reference sequence). This CDR3 spans 15 amino acids. The CDR3 DNA sequence: TGTGCCAGCAGCTTATTTGGGGCAGGCAATCAGCCCCAGCATTTT. Encoded protein: CASSLFGAGNQPQHF.

This clone turned up a few times. The genes are TRBV6-4 and TRBJ2-7; D may match TRBD1 or TRBD2 (5 bases each). The CDR3 contains 18 residues. V was trimmed by 5 bases and J by 0 bases, leaving 23 bases between them. Germline V gene lookup returns CDR1 MRHNA and CDR2 SNTAGT. The CDR3 is CASSLKRTRLMSSYEQYF. The CDR3, as DNA: TGTGCCAGCAGTTTGAAAAGGACACGACTAATGAGCTCCTACGAGCAGTACTTC.

A few counts support this clone. The rearrangement joins TRBV27 to TRBJ2-1; possibly TRBD2 for D (6 bases). Germline V gene data show CDR1 as MNHEY and CDR2 as SMNVEV (reference sequence). Trimming pared 4 bases from V and 6 bases from J, leaving 22 bases between. The CDR3 length is 17 residues. The chain's CDR3 is CASSSNLKAGGVNEQFF. The CDR3 nucleotides read TGTGCCAGCAGTTCAAACCTAAAAGCGGGCGGGGTCAATGAGCAGTTCTTC.

On this clone itself: At one end the junction does not follow the germline gene, possibly because of a read error. The chain employs TRBV10-3 and TRBJ1-2, with a weak D call TRBD1 (6 bases). CDR1 is ENHRY, CDR2 SYGVKD, per germline. CDR3 size: 13 residues. Here the CDR3 DNA reads TGTGCCAGCAGTTTGGACAGCTTCTATGGCTACACCTTC. It specifies CASSLDSFYGYTF.

The V and J genes are TRBV11-2 and TRBJ2-3; the match to TRBD2 covers 8 bases. V gave up 4 bases and J gave up 8 bases; unmatched junction bases: 5. Germline V gives CDR1 SGHAT, CDR2 FQNNGV. This CDR3 has 13 residues. CDR3 coding DNA: TGTGCCAGCAGCTCCCCGCGGGAGGCTACGCAGTATTTT. Its translation: CASSSPREATQYF.

The table lists this clone with a few counts. The germline gene is not matched at one end of the junction; a read error may be the cause. The chain joins TRBV6-4 to TRBJ2-2; 8 nucleotides agree with TRBD1. This CDR3 comprises 15 residues. The germline V gene has CDR1 MRHNA and CDR2 SNTAGT. Here the CDR3 DNA reads TGTGCCATCAGTGATGCGCAGGGGGCTGGCGGGGAGCTGTTTTTT. Protein product: CAISDAQGAGGELFF.

This chain links TRBV28 with TRBJ2-2; tentative D call: TRBD1 (5 bases). The CDR3 is 15 amino acids. The V and J ends lost 6 bases and 0 bases respectively, with 11 bases between them. Germline CDR1 is MDHEN and CDR2 is SYDVKM. This chain's CDR3 is CASRSQGANTGELFF. The CDR3 DNA reads TGTGCCAGCAGGTCCCAGGGTGCGAACACCGGGGAGCTGTTTTTT.

This clone has more than one count but fewer than ten. CDR3 protein: CASSLPGIGNEQFF. The CDR3 DNA sequence: TGTGCCAGCAGCTTACCGGGGATAGGCAATGAGCAGTTCTTC. The chain combines TRBV11-3 with TRBJ2-1, with D possibly being TRBD2 (5 bases). The CDR3 spans 14 residues. The ends were cut back, 2 bases at V and 6 bases at J, with 11 bases in the middle. Germline CDR1 reads SGHNT; CDR2 reads YENEEA.

This rearrangement joins TRBV27 to TRBJ2-7; 8 nucleotides match TRBD2. With 5 bases clipped from V and 4 bases from J, the junction kept 4 bases outside the gene matches. The CDR3 loop spans 13 amino acids. Germline CDR1 MNHEY, CDR2 SMNVEV (reference sequence). DNA for the CDR3: TGTGCCAGCAGTGGCGGGGGGCTGTACGAGCAGTACTTC. It yields the protein CASSGGGLYEQYF.

There are a few counts of this clone. The chain carries TRBV4-3 and TRBJ1-2; D is possibly TRBD1 (6 bases). CDR3 size: 16 residues. Trimming took off 5 bases at V and 0 bases at J, with 16 bases between the two ends. Germline V lookup: CDR1 LGHNA, CDR2 YSLEER. The CDR3 is CASSDRSGVTNYGYTF. The DNA for the CDR3 is TGCGCCAGCAGCGACCGATCAGGGGTAACTAACTATGGCTACACCTTC.

Only a few counts were recorded for this clone. The rearrangement joins TRBV6-1 to TRBJ2-5; D is unresolved. Germline V lookup: CDR1 MNHNS, CDR2 SASEGT. The ends were cut back, 7 bases at V and 2 bases at J, with 11 bases in the middle. The CDR3 is made up of 13 amino acids. The CDR3 loop is CASTRTVQETQYF. The CDR3 bases are TGTGCCAGCACCCGTACAGTTCAAGAGACCCAGTACTTC.

In its sample, this clone was seen a few times. J is TRBJ1-5 and V is TRBV10-3, with TRBD1 matching 7 bases. J lost 4 bases, V lost 4 bases, and 16 bases had no gene match. Germline CDR1 is ENHRY and CDR2 is SYGVKD. The length of the CDR3 is 18 residues. CDR3 in DNA: TGTGCCATCAGTGGGCTTACCGGGACAGTCTTTCTGAATCAGCCCCAGCATTTT. Translating it yields CAISGLTGTVFLNQPQHF.

This clone was seen a handful of times. The J gene is TRBJ2-1, the V gene TRBV4-2; D not certain. CDR1 and CDR2 (germline): LGHNA, YNFKEQ. The CDR3 totals 14 residues. Trimming shortened V by 0 bases and J by 9 bases, and 12 bases separated the two germline ends. The CDR3 DNA sequence: TGTGCCAGCAGCCAAGAGGCCCGAGCCCGTGAGCAGTTCTTC. Translation: CASSQEARAREQFF.

This clone was counted ten times or more. V and J are TRBV5-1 and TRBJ2-1; either TRBD1 or TRBD2 may fit D (5 bases each). The CDR3 extends over 16 amino acids. In germline, CDR1 is SGHRS, CDR2 YFSETQ. V was pared by 4 bases and J by 5 bases, with 19 bases between. This chain's CDR3 is CASSARDGTGNNEQFF. CDR3 nucleotide sequence: TGCGCCAGCAGCGCGAGGGACGGGACGGGGAACAATGAGCAGTTCTTC.

The rearrangement links TRBV7-2 to TRBJ1-1, with D unclear. The germline V and J ends were trimmed by 0 bases and 6 bases, with 8 bases remaining between them. The V gene's germline CDR1 is SGHTA and CDR2 FQGNSA. The CDR3 is 13 amino acids. The CDR3 nucleotides are TGTGCCAGCAGCTTAGCGTTAGCAGCTGAAGCTTTCTTT. Translated, it gives CASSLALAAEAFF.

This clone was seen only a few times. The chain couples TRBV6-5 to TRBJ2-5; tentative D call: TRBD2 (7 bases). The V gene's germline CDR1 is MNHEY and CDR2 SVGAGI. The CDR3 is 14 residues long. Trimming left V 7 bases short and J 5 bases short, with 17 bases between. CDR3 sequence reads: CASTQQGGDETQYF. DNA for the CDR3: TGTGCCAGCACCCAACAGGGAGGGGATGAGACCCAGTACTTC.

This clone was detected a few times. The V call is TRBV18, the J call TRBJ2-5; TRBD2 agrees at 7 bases. V lost 2 bases to trimming and J lost 9 bases; unmatched junction nucleotides: 6. This CDR3 spans 13 amino acids. The germline V gene has CDR1 KGHSH and CDR2 LQKENI. CDR3 region: CASSPGSREAQYF. Written as DNA, the CDR3 is TGTGCCAGCTCACCAGGCAGCCGGGAGGCCCAGTACTTC.

On this clone itself: The sample carries other DNA sequences with the same CDR3. The V and J genes are TRBV29-1 and TRBJ1-1, with 7 bases that match TRBD1. V shed 4 bases and J 1 base; nucleotides not matched to a gene: 6. Germline CDR1 and CDR2: SQVTM and ANQGSEA. The CDR3 loop spans 14 amino acids. The CDR3 region has the DNA TGCAGCGTTGGGGAGACAGGGCCGAACACTGAAGCTTTCTTT. Protein product: CSVGETGPNTEAFF.

This chain joins TRBV5-1 and TRBJ1-1; 11 bases match TRBD1. The CDR3 spans 15 residues. Germline lookup yields CDR1 SGHRS and CDR2 YFSETQ. The junction had 6 bases not matched to a gene; V was cut back by 3 bases and J by 5 bases. The CDR3 DNA follows: TGCGCCAGCAGCTCGGGGACAGGGGGAAGGACTGAAGCTTTCTTT. Translated: CASSSGTGGRTEAFF.

This clone was recorded a few times. The V and J genes are TRBV19 and TRBJ2-7, with D unresolved. V was cut by 3 bases and J by 0 bases, with 15 bases left in between. CDR3 length equals 16 residues. The V gene's germline CDR1 is LNHDA and CDR2 SQIVND (reference sequence). The CDR3 DNA sequence: TGTGCCAGTAGTATCGACGGCCGCCGGAGCTCCTACGAGCAGTACTTC. This sequence encodes CASSIDGRRSSYEQYF.

This clone was picked up a small number of times. The chain has TRBV29-1 and TRBJ1-1; possible D gene TRBD1, 5 bases. Germline CDR1 reads SQVTM; CDR2 reads ANQGSEA. The CDR3 loop spans 13 amino acids. V was trimmed by 2 bases and J by 5 bases, leaving 12 bases between them. CDR3 protein: CSVERAGGTEAFF. CDR3 bases: TGCAGCGTTGAAAGGGCGGGGGGGACTGAAGCTTTCTTT.

The V call is TRBV28, the J call TRBJ2-1, with D maybe TRBD2 (6 bases). This CDR3 region has 14 residues. The V and J ends lost 8 bases and 4 bases respectively, with 15 bases between them. From germline, CDR1 is MDHEN and CDR2 SYDVKM. The DNA for the CDR3 is TGTGCCAGCTATCCCTACAGCGGGTACAATGAGCAGTTCTTC. The encoded protein is CASYPYSGYNEQFF.

In the case of this clone: Sequence at one end of the junction differs from germline and may be a read error. The chain has TRBV10-3 and TRBJ2-1, with 14 nucleotides matching TRBD2. The CDR3 has 15 amino acids. The germline V gene encodes CDR1 ENHRY and CDR2 SYGVKD. The chain's CDR3 is CASSPGTSGSDEQFF. The CDR3 DNA reads TGTGCCAGCAGTCCCGGGACTAGCGGGAGCGATGAGCAGTTCTTC.

This clone was counted a few times. The CDR3, as DNA: TGTGCCAGCAGCTTTTCGGGGGGACCCTACAATGAGCAGTTCTTC. Its protein is CASSFSGGPYNEQFF. The chain carries TRBV7-2 and TRBJ2-1; 7 bases fit TRBD2. Unmatched junction bases numbered 4, after V lost 3 bases and J lost 2 bases. Germline CDR1 and CDR2: SGHTA and FQGNSA. The CDR3 has 15 residues.

Comment on this clone: One end of the junction fails to match germline, which may point to a read error. The CDR3 coding sequence is TGCGCCAGCAGCCCTCAGGGAGGTGAGCAGTTCTTC. This codes for CASSPQGGEQFF. The rearrangement uses TRBV5-4 and TRBJ2-1; D is perhaps TRBD2 (6 bases). This CDR3 spans 12 amino acids. CDR1 SGHNT and CDR2 YYREEE come from the germline V gene (reference sequence).

The chain has TRBV2 and TRBJ2-3, with D maybe TRBD1 (5 bases). This CDR3 has 13 amino acids. Trimming pared 7 bases from V and 5 bases from J, leaving 13 bases between. Germline lookup yields CDR1 SNHLY and CDR2 FYNNEI. The DNA of the CDR3 is TGTGCCAGCATTGACAGAATAGGAGATACGCAGTATTTT. It is translated as CASIDRIGDTQYF. Complete variable domain (other parts from reference TRBV2 and TRBJ2-3): EPEVTQTPSHQVTQMGQEVILRCVPISNHLYFYWYRQILGQKVEFLVSFYNNEISEKSEIFDDQFSVERPDGSNFTLKIRSTKLEDSAMYFCASIDRIGDTQYFGPGTRLTVL.

The V and J genes are TRBV5-1 and TRBJ2-7; TRBD1 is a possible D gene (5 bases). The germline V gene encodes CDR1 SGHRS and CDR2 YFSETQ. The CDR3 consists of 15 residues. Trimming shortened V by 3 bases and J by 2 bases, and 15 bases separated the two germline ends. The CDR3 DNA is TGCGCCAGCAGCTCAAGGTCCGACAGACCCTACGAGCAGTACTTC. Its protein product is CASSSRSDRPYEQYF.

This clone has only a few counts. A much larger clone differs from this one at a single base, so this may be a read error. The same CDR3 arises from other DNA sequences in this sample as well. The chain carries TRBV5-6 and TRBJ2-1; 10 bases fit TRBD1. Trimming took 2 bases from V and 2 from J; bases not matched to a gene: 1. The CDR3 sequence is 15 residues long. Germline V gene sequence: CDR1 SGHDT, CDR2 YYEEEE. The CDR3, as DNA: TGTGCCAGCAGCTTCGGGACAGGGGCCTACAATGAGCAGTTCTTC. This sequence encodes CASSFGTGAYNEQFF.